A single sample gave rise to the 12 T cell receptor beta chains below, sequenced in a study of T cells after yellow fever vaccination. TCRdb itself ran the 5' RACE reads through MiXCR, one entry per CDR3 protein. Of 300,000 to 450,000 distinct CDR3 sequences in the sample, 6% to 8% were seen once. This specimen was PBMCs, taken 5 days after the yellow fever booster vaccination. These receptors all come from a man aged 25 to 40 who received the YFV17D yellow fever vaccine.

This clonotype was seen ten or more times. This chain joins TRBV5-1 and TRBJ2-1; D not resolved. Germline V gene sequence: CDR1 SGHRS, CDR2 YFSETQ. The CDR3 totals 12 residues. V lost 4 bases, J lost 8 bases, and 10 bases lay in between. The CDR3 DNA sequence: TGCGCCAGCAGCACCACCGGTCATGAGCAGTTCTTC. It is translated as CASSTTGHEQFF.

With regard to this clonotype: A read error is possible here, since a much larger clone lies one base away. The CDR3 loop reads CASSFDREVFF. The CDR3 region has the DNA TGTGCCAGCAGTTTTGACCGGGAGGTGTTCTTC. V gene TRBV12-3 or TRBV12-4 combines with J gene TRBJ2-1; 7 bases are shared with TRBD2. V gave up 3 bases and J gave up 15 bases; unmatched junction bases: 5. The CDR3 is 11 residues long.

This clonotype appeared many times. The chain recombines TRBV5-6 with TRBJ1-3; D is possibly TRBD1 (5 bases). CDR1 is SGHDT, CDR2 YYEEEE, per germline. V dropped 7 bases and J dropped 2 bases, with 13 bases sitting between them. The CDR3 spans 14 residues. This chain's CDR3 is CASHRGVPGNTIYF. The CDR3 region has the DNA TGTGCCAGCCACCGGGGCGTGCCTGGAAACACCATATATTTT.

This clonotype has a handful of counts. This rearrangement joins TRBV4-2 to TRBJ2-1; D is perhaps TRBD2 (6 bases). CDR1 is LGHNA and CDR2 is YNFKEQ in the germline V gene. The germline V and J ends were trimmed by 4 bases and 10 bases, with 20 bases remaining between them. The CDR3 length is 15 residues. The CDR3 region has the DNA TGTGCCAGCAGCCCATCCGGGACTTCACCAGGGGAGCAGTTCTTC. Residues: CASSPSGTSPGEQFF.

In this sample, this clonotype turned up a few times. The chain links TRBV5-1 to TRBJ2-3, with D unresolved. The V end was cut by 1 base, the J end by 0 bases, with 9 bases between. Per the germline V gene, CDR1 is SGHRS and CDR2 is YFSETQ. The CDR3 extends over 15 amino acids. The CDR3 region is CASSLSTFSTDTQYF. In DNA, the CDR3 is TGCGCCAGCAGCTTGTCGACTTTTAGCACAGATACGCAGTATTTT.

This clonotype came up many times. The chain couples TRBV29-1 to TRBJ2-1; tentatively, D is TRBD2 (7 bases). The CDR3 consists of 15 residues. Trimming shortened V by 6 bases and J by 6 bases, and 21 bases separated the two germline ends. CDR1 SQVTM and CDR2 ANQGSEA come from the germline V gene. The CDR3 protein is CSVGSVGGASNEQFF. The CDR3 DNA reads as TGCAGCGTGGGCTCGGTAGGGGGGGCCTCCAATGAGCAGTTCTTC.

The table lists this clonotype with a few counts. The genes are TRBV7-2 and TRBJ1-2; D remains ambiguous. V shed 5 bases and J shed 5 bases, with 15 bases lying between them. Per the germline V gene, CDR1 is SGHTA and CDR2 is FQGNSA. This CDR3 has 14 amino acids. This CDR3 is CASSPMMGSYGYTF. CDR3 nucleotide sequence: TGTGCCAGCAGCCCTATGATGGGTTCTTATGGCTACACCTTC. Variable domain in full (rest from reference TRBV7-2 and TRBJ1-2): GAGVSQSPSNKVTEKGKDVELRCDPISGHTALYWYRQSLGQGLEFLIYFQGNSAPDKSGLPSDRFSAERTGGSVSTLTIQRTQQEDSAVYLCASSPMMGSYGYTFGSGTRLTVV.

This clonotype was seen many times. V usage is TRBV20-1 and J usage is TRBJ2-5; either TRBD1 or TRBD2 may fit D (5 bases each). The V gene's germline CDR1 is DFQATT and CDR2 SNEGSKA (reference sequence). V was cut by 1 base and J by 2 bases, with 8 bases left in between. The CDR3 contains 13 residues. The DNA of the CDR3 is TGCAGTGCTAGAGGGGGACGACAAGAGACCCAGTACTTC. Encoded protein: CSARGGRQETQYF.

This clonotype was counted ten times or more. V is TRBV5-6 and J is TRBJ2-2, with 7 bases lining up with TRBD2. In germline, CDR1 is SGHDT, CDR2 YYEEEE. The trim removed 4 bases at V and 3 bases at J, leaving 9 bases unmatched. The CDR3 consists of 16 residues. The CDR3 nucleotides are TGTGCCAGCAGCCTAGCGGCGGGAGCCGACACCGGGGAGCTGTTTTTT. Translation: CASSLAAGADTGELFF.

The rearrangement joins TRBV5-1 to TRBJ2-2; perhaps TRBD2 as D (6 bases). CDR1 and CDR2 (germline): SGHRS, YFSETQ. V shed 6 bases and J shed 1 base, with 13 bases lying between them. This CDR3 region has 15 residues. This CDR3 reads CASKEGGVNTGELFF. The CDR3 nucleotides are TGCGCCAGCAAGGAGGGCGGGGTGAACACCGGGGAGCTGTTTTTT.

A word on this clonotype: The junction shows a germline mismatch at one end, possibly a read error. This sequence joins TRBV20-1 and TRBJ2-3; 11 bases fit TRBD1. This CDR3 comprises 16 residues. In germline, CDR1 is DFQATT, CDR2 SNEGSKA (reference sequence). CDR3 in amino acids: CCAREGQGAILGTQYF. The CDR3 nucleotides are TGCTGTGCTAGAGAAGGACAGGGGGCAATTTTGGGGACGCAGTATTTT.

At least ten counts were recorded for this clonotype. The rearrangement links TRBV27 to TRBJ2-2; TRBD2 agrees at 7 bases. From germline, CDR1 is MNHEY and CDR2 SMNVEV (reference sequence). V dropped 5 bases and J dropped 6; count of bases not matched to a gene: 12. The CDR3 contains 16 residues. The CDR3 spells CASSPPRVAGSGELFF. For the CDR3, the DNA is TGTGCCAGCAGTCCTCCGAGGGTAGCGGGTTCCGGGGAGCTGTTTTTT.